A single sample gave rise to the 28 T cell receptor beta chains below, sequenced in a study of shared clonotypes between healthy human individuals. Profiled with immunoSEQ multiplex PCR; TCRdb holds only in-frame clones, not every one. The sample lists about 980,000 clones, 70% to 85% seen once, with roughly 1.5% in the top ten. The material sequenced was memory CD4+ T cells sorted from blood. Regarding subset: CD45RA-negative fraction. The receptors originated from a young man in good health.

This clone was counted between two and nine times. This chain joins TRBV5-6 and TRBJ1-4, with unresolved D. V lost 3 bases and J 5 bases, leaving 8 bases between the germline ends. The CDR3 totals 13 residues. Germline values: CDR1 SGHDT, CDR2 YYEEEE. This CDR3 is CASSSRRNEKLFF. In nucleotides, the CDR3 is TGTGCCAGCAGCTCACGCCGAAATGAAAAACTGTTTTTT.

This clone has only a few counts. The chain combines TRBV16 with TRBJ1-1; D is uncertain. V was pared by 1 base and J by 0 bases, with 15 bases between. Germline V lookup: CDR1 KGHSY, CDR2 FQNENV. This CDR3 contains 17 residues. The CDR3 region has the DNA TGTGCCAGCAGCCAATTCGTTGGAGGTGTCATGAACACTGAAGCTTTCTTT. Translated: CASSQFVGGVMNTEAFF.

There are a few counts of this clone. The sample holds other DNA sequences that translate to the same CDR3. The chain employs TRBV5-1 and TRBJ1-4; D call uncertain. Trimming pared 0 bases from V and 4 bases from J, leaving 7 bases between. The CDR3 sequence is 14 residues long. Germline CDR1 reads SGHRS; CDR2 reads YFSETQ. This CDR3 is CASSLGAGNEKLFF. CDR3 nucleotides: TGCGCCAGCAGCTTGGGAGCCGGTAATGAAAAACTGTTTTTT.

The V call is TRBV10-2, the J call TRBJ1-5, with 7 bases aligning to TRBD1. V shed 2 bases and J 2 bases; nucleotides not matched to a gene: 3. In germline, CDR1 is WSHSY, CDR2 SAAADI. There are 15 residues in the CDR3. CDR3 sequence (DNA): TGCGCCAGCAGTGAGGCCGACAGGGGCAATCAGCCCCAGCATTTT. Translated: CASSEADRGNQPQHF.

V is TRBV9 and J is TRBJ2-7; maybe TRBD2 (5 bases). Germline V lookup: CDR1 SGDLS, CDR2 YYNGEE. This CDR3 spans 14 amino acids. V was trimmed by 1 base and J by 3 bases, leaving 11 bases between them. CDR3: CASSVSLGGYEQYF. CDR3 DNA sequence: TGTGCCAGCAGCGTAAGTTTAGGAGGCTACGAGCAGTACTTC. Filled out from reference TRBV9 and TRBJ2-7, the complete variable domain reads DSGVTQTPKHLITATGQRVTLRCSPRSGDLSVYWYQQSLDQGLQFLIQYYNGEERAKGNILERFSAQQFPDLHSELNLSSLELGDSALYFCASSVSLGGYEQYFGPGTRLTVT.

In its sample, this clone was seen once. The CDR3 sequence is CATSSQGVREKLFF. CDR3 nucleotide sequence: TGTGCCACCAGCAGCCAAGGGGTGCGTGAAAAACTGTTTTTT. The chain carries TRBV15 and TRBJ1-4, with a tentative D call TRBD1 (5 bases). The CDR3 consists of 14 residues. V lost 3 bases to trimming and J lost 7 bases, with 12 bases between them. The V gene's germline CDR1 is LNHNV and CDR2 YYDKDF (reference sequence).

This sequence joins TRBV30 and TRBJ1-2; 7 bases line up with TRBD1. Unmatched junction bases numbered 11, after V lost 4 bases and J lost 6 bases. The germline V gene has CDR1 GTSNPN and CDR2 SVGIG (reference sequence). There are 14 residues in the CDR3. The CDR3 protein is CAWKAGQRVDGYTF. The DNA of the CDR3 is TGTGCCTGGAAGGCGGGACAGCGGGTCGATGGCTACACCTTC.

This clone was found a few times. This chain uses TRBV21-1 with TRBJ2-7; TRBD2 was called by the table and not checked on the DNA. TRBV21-1 is a listed pseudogene. The CDR3 extends over 8 amino acids. CDR3 residues: CASSKEVF. The CDR3 nucleotides are TGTGCCAGCAGCAAGGAGGTTTTC.

Worth noting for this clone: Other DNA sequences within the sample encode an identical CDR3. The chain joins TRBV4-3 to TRBJ2-5; the match to TRBD2 covers 11 bases. The CDR3 sequence is 16 residues long. Germline V lookup: CDR1 LGHNA, CDR2 YSLEER. The trim removed 3 bases at V and 5 bases at J, leaving 8 bases unmatched. In DNA, the CDR3 is TGCGCCAGCAGCCAGGGTCTAGCGGGGGGCGGGGAGACCCAGTACTTC. Translating gives CASSQGLAGGGETQYF.

V and J are TRBV2 and TRBJ1-1, with a possible D match to TRBD1 (5 bases). The V gene's germline CDR1 is SNHLY and CDR2 FYNNEI. The length of the CDR3 is 15 residues. The V and J ends lost 0 bases and 1 base respectively, with 9 bases between them. The CDR3 DNA reads as TGTGCCAGCAGTGAAGCGCCCGACAGGAACACTGAAGCTTTCTTT. Protein: CASSEAPDRNTEAFF.

The V and J genes are TRBV6-6 and TRBJ2-3, with D possibly being TRBD1 or TRBD2 (6 bases each). The CDR3 covers 14 residues. Between the trimmed V and J ends, which lost 7 bases and 0 bases, there was a span of 11 bases. CDR1 is MNHNY and CDR2 is SVGAGI in the germline V gene (reference sequence). CDR3 loop: CASTGGLSTDTQYF. The DNA of the CDR3 is TGTGCCAGCACCGGGGGCCTTAGCACAGATACGCAGTATTTT.

In DNA, the CDR3 is TGTGCCAGCAGCTTAGCGGAGGTGGGAGAGACCCAGTACTTC. Translating it yields CASSLAEVGETQYF. The genes are TRBV7-9 and TRBJ2-5; D perhaps matches TRBD2 (5 bases). This CDR3 has 14 residues. Per germline, CDR1 SEHNR and CDR2 FQNEAQ (reference sequence). Trimming stripped 0 bases from V and 4 bases from J, with 9 bases between.

The chain uses TRBV4-1 and TRBJ2-1; TRBD1 matches 8 bases. This CDR3 is built from 13 residues. Germline loops: CDR1 MGHRA, CDR2 YSYEKL. The V and J ends lost 3 bases and 12 bases, in that order; junction bases with no gene match: 7. DNA for the CDR3: TGCGCCAGCAGCCACAGAGCAGGGGGCGGGCAGTTCTTC. It yields the protein CASSHRAGGGQFF.

V is TRBV19 and J is TRBJ1-5, with D unclear. Germline CDR1 reads LNHDA; CDR2 reads SQIVND (reference sequence). The CDR3 is 13 amino acids. V was cut by 7 bases and J by 5 bases, with 12 bases left in between. CDR3 sequence (DNA): TGTGCCAGTAAAGCGATGAGCGATCAGCCCCAGCATTTT. Protein: CASKAMSDQPQHF.

This clone was recorded at least ten times. V is TRBV4-3 and J is TRBJ1-1; TRBD1 agrees at 7 bases. The CDR3 is 15 amino acids. V lost 1 base, J lost 2 bases, and 4 bases stayed unmatched. The V gene's germline CDR1 is LGHNA and CDR2 YSLEER. The CDR3 protein is CASSQGRDSNTEAFF. The CDR3 region has the DNA TGCGCCAGCAGCCAAGGACGGGACAGTAACACTGAAGCTTTCTTT.

This clone was recorded at least ten times. The CDR3 protein is CASSVLGTNSPLHF. The CDR3 region has the DNA TGTGCCAGCAGTGTTCTGGGGACTAATTCACCCCTCCACTTT. The rearrangement uses TRBV2 and TRBJ1-6, with D perhaps TRBD1 (5 bases). Trimming cost V 4 bases and J 6 bases, with 10 bases left between them. Germline lookup yields CDR1 SNHLY and CDR2 FYNNEI. The CDR3 sequence is 14 residues long.

V is TRBV7-9 and J is TRBJ2-2; D not certain. CDR3 length equals 14 residues. Germline V gene lookup returns CDR1 SEHNR and CDR2 FQNEAQ (reference sequence). V was trimmed by 1 base and J by 6 bases, leaving 9 bases between them. Written as DNA, the CDR3 is TGTGCCAGCAGCTTAGAGAACAGCGCCGGGGAGCTGTTTTTT. This sequence encodes CASSLENSAGELFF. Variable domain in full (rest from reference TRBV7-9 and TRBJ2-2): DTGVSQNPRHKITKRGQNVTFRCDPISEHNRLYWYRQTLGQGPEFLTYFQNEAQLEKSRLLSDRFSAERPKGSFSTLEIQRTEQGDSAMYLCASSLENSAGELFFGEGSRLTVL.

This clone is a singleton in its sample. The rearrangement joins TRBV6-5 to TRBJ1-2; 7 positions agree with TRBD1. In germline, CDR1 is MNHEY, CDR2 SVGAGI. This CDR3 is 14 amino acids long. The J segment lost 6 bases and the V segment lost 6 bases, leaving 10 bases of the junction unmatched. The CDR3, as DNA: TGTGCCAGCAGAAAAGGGGGCACGGGGGATGGCTACACCTTC. This codes for CASRKGGTGDGYTF.

This clone has a handful of counts. The chain has TRBV7-9 and TRBJ2-5; no reliable D call. The CDR3 is 13 residues long. The germline V and J ends were trimmed by 1 base and 5 bases, with 8 bases remaining between them. Germline CDR1 SEHNR, CDR2 FQNEAQ (reference sequence). The CDR3 sequence: CASSLVESETQYF. The CDR3 DNA is TGTGCCAGCAGCTTAGTAGAGTCGGAGACCCAGTACTTC.

The chain uses TRBV6-1 and TRBJ1-1; tentative D call: TRBD1 (5 bases). Per germline, CDR1 MNHNS and CDR2 SASEGT. This CDR3 is built from 18 residues. V lost 2 bases and J lost 0, with 19 bases in between. This CDR3 is CASSEPTGGIGVNTEAFF. Here the CDR3 DNA reads TGTGCCAGCAGTGAACCCACCGGGGGTATCGGGGTGAACACTGAAGCTTTCTTT.

This chain uses TRBV11-2 with TRBJ2-7; 7 bases are shared with TRBD1. The CDR3 has 15 residues. Germline V gene data show CDR1 as SGHAT and CDR2 as FQNNGV. After removal of 4 bases from V and 3 bases from J, the junction contained 9 bases not matched to a gene. In DNA form, the CDR3 reads TGTGCCAGCAGCTCCCGGGACAGCCTCTTCTACGAGCAGTACTTC. Translated: CASSSRDSLFYEQYF.

The chain recombines TRBV6-5 with TRBJ2-7; D is possibly TRBD1 (6 bases). The CDR3 length is 14 residues. Looked up from germline, CDR1 is MNHEY and CDR2 is SVGAGI. The V and J ends lost 5 bases and 3 bases respectively, with 14 bases between them. The CDR3, as DNA: TGTGCCAGCAGTCATTTGGGGGCGGGCTACGAGCAGTACTTC. Amino acids: CASSHLGAGYEQYF.

The chain carries TRBV6-1 and TRBJ1-1; 8 nucleotides match TRBD1. Germline V CDR1 and CDR2: MNHNS, SASEGT. CDR3 length: 13 residues. Unmatched junction bases numbered 9, after V lost 4 bases and J lost 11 bases. The CDR3 region has the DNA TGTGCCAGCAGTGGTCATCAGGGGGCTGGGGCTTTCTTT. Its translation is CASSGHQGAGAFF.

The chain employs TRBV25-1 and TRBJ2-4; D is perhaps TRBD2 (6 bases). CDR3 size: 11 residues. V lost 4 bases, J lost 13 bases, and 11 bases lay in between. Per the germline V gene, CDR1 is MGHDK and CDR2 is SYGVNS. This chain's CDR3 is CASSAAGPQYF. The CDR3 DNA is TGTGCCAGCAGTGCGGCGGGGCCCCAGTACTTC.

The V and J genes are TRBV30 and TRBJ1-5, with D unclear. Looked up from germline, CDR1 is GTSNPN and CDR2 is SVGIG (reference sequence). This CDR3 region has 13 residues. Trimming pared 1 base from V and 7 bases from J, leaving 11 bases between. CDR3: CAWSGGTGQPQHF. DNA for the CDR3: TGTGCCTGGAGTGGGGGAACGGGGCAGCCCCAGCATTTT.

The chain links TRBV11-3 to TRBJ1-1, with a weak D call TRBD1 (5 bases). CDR1 and CDR2 from the germline V gene are SGHNT and YENEEA. Trimming removed 5 bases at V and 3 bases at J, with 13 bases between. The CDR3 runs to 14 residues. The chain's CDR3 is CASSRAGDHTEAFF. CDR3 nucleotides: TGTGCCAGCAGCCGTGCCGGGGACCACACTGAAGCTTTCTTT.

The V and J genes are TRBV7-2 and TRBJ1-5; possibly TRBD1 for D (6 bases). Trimming took off 6 bases at V and 0 bases at J, with 12 bases between the two ends. Germline V lookup: CDR1 SGHTA, CDR2 FQGNSA. This CDR3 has 15 amino acids. CDR3 in DNA: TGTGCCAGCAGTCCCGTACAGGGTAGCAATCAGCCCCAGCATTTT. Its protein is CASSPVQGSNQPQHF.

The rearrangement joins TRBV7-8 to TRBJ1-2; TRBD1 aligns across 7 bases. Germline-derived CDR1 and CDR2 are SGHVS and FQNEAQ. This CDR3 contains 17 residues. The trim removed 4 bases at V and 6 bases at J, leaving 17 bases unmatched. Written as DNA, the CDR3 is TGTGCCAGCAGCTCCAGACAGGGTATCGTTTCGGGGCATGGCTACACCTTC. It yields the protein CASSSRQGIVSGHGYTF.